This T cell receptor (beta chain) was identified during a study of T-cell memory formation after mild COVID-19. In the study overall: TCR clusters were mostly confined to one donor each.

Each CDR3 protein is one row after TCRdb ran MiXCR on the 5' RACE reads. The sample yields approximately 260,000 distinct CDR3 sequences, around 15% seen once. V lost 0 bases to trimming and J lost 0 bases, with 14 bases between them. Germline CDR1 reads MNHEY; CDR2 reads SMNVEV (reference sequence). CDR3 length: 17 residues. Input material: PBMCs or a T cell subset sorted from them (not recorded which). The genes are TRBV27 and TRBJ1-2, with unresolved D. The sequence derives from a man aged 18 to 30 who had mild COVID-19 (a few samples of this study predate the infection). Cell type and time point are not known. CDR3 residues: CASSLSSRYPSNYGYTF. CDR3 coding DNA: TGTGCCAGCAGTTTATCGAGCCGGTACCCATCTAACTATGGCTACACCTTC.